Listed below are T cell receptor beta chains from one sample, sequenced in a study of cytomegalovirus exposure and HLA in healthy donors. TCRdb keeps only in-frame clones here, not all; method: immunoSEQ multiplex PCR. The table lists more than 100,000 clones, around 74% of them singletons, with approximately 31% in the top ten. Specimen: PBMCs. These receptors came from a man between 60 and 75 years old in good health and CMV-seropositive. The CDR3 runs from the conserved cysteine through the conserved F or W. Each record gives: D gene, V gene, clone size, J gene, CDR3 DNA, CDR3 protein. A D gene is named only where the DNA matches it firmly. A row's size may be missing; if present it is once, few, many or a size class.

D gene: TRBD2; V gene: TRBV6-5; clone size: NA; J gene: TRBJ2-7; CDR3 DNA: TGTGCCAGCAGTCCCCGGGGGGGAGGATGGCAGTACTTC; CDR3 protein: CASSPRGGGWQYF
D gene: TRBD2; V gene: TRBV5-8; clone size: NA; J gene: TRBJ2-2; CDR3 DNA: TGTGCCAGCAGCCTACTAGCGGGGGGCAGAACCGGGGAGCTGTTTTTT; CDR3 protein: CASSLLAGGRTGELFF
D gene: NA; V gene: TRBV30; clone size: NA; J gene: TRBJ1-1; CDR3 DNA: TGTGCCTGGAATACGAGGGATAAAGCTTTCTTT; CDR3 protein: CAWNTRDKAFF
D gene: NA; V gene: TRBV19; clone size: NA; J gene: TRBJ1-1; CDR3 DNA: TGTGCCAGTAGTATAGACTCCGGGGAATACACTGAAGCTTTCTTT; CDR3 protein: CASSIDSGEYTEAFF
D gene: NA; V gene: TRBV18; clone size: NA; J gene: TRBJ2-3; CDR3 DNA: TGTGCCAGCTCACCTCCGGGTGGCGGGAGCACAGATACGCAGTATTTT; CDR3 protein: CASSPPGGGSTDTQYF
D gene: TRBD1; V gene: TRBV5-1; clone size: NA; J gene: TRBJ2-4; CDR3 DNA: TGCGCCAGCAGCCCGGGTGGATCAGGGGGAGCCAAAAACATTCAGTACTTC; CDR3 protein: CASSPGGSGGAKNIQYF
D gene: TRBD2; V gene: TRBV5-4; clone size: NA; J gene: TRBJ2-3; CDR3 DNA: TGTGCCAGCAGCTTTTATATGGCGGGGGGGACAGATACGCAGTATTTT; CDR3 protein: CASSFYMAGGTDTQYF
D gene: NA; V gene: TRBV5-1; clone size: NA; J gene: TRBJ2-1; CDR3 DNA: TGCGCCAGCAGCTTGGGACGGGGTCTGGGTGACAATGAGCAGTTCTTC; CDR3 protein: CASSLGRGLGDNEQFF
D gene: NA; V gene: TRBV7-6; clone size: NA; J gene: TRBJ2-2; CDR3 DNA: TGTGCCAGCAGCTCCAGGCGGGACACCGGGGAGCTGTTTTTT; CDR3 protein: CASSSRRDTGELFF
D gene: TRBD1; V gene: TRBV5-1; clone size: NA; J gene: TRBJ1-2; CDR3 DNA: TGCGCCAGCAGCTCCGGGACAGGGGCTACGAAACCCTATGGCTACACCTTC; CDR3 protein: CASSSGTGATKPYGYTF
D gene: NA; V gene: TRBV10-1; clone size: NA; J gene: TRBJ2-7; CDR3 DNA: TGCGCCAGCAGGGTACGAAGGGGCGAGCAGTACTTC; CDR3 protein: CASRVRRGEQYF
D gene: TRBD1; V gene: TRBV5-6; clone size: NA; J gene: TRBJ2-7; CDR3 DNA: TGTGCCAGCAGCCAAGGGACAGTCTCCTACGAGCAGTACTTC; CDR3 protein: CASSQGTVSYEQYF
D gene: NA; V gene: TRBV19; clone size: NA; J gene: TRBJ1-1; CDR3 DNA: TGTGCCAGTCTTCAGGGGCCGGCGGGAGACACTGAAGCTTTCTTT; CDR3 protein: CASLQGPAGDTEAFF
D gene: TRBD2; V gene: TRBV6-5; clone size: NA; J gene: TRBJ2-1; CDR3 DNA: TGCGCCAGCAGTGGGACTAGCGCTAATGAGCAGTTCTTC; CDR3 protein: CASSGTSANEQFF
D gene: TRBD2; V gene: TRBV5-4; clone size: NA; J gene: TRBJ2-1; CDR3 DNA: TGTGCCAGCAGCGGGACTAGCAGGGAGGGTGAGCAGTTCTTC; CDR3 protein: CASSGTSREGEQFF
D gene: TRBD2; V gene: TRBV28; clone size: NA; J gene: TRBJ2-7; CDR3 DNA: TGTGCCAGCAGTTCCCAAAGGGGTAGCGGGAGGCGCTCCTACGAGCAGTACTTC; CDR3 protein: CASSSQRGSGRRSYEQYF
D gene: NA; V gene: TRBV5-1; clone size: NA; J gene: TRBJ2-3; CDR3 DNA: TGCGCCAGCAGGCCCCAAATTGAGGTTCTGGGAGATGTGGGTTTCACAGATACGCAGTATTTT; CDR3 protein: CASRPQIEVLGDVGFTDTQYF
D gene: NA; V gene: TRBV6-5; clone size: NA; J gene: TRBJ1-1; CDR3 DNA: TGTGCCAGCAGTCCCAGGGGCCTGACTGAAGCTTTCTTT; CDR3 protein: CASSPRGLTEAFF
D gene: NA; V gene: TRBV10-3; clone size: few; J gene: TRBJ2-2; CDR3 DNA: TGTGCCATCAGTGATACAGGGTACACCGGGGAGCTGTTTTTT; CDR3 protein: CAISDTGYTGELFF
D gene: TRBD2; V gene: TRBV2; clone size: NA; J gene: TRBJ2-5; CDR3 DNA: TGTGCCAGCAGAGCGGGGGGACGACAAGAGACCCAGTACTTC; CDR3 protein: CASRAGGRQETQYF
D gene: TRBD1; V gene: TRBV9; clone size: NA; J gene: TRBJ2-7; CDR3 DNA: TGTGCCAGCAGCCCTGGGACAGATTCCTACGAGCAGTACTTC; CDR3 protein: CASSPGTDSYEQYF
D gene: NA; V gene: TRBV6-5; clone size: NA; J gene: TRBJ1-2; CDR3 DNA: TGTGCCAGCACCGACTCAGGGGTGTGGGGCTACACCTTC; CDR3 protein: CASTDSGVWGYTF
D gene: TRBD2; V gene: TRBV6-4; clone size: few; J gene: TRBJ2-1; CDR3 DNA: TGTGCCAGCAGTGATTCTAGCGGGGGGGCCGCGCAGTTCTTC; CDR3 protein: CASSDSSGGAAQFF
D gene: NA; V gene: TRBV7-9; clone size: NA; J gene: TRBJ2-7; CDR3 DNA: TGTGCCAGCAGCTTGAGCGGGTCCACCTACGAGCAGTACTTC; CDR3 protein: CASSLSGSTYEQYF
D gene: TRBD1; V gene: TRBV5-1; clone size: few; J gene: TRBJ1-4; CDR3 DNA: TGCGCCAGCCGATTAGGGGGACAGAATGAAAAACTGTTTTTT; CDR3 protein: CASRLGGQNEKLFF
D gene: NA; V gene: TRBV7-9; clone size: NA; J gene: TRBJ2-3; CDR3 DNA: TGTGCCAGCAGCTTAACGGTCCCAGATACGCAGTATTTT; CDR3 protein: CASSLTVPDTQYF
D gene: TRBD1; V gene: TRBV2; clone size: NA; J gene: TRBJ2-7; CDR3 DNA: TGTGCCAGCAGGAAAAACGACAGGGGCCCCTACGAGCAGTACTTC; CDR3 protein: CASRKNDRGPYEQYF
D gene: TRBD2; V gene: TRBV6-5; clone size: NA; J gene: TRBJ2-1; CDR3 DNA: TGTGCCAGCAGCGTTGAGCGGGGCCGTAACAATGAGCAGTTCTTC; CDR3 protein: CASSVERGRNNEQFF
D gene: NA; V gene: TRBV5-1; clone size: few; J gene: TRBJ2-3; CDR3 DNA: TGCGCCAGCAGCCAAGCGGAGGACACAGATACGCAGTATTTT; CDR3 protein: CASSQAEDTDTQYF
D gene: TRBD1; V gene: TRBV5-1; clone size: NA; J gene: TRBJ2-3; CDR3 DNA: TGCGCCAGCAGTCAGGGGACAGTCAAGGATACGCAGTATTTT; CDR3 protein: CASSQGTVKDTQYF
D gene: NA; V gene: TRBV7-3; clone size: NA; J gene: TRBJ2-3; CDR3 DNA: TGTGCCAGCAGCTTAATACCACACACAGATACGCAGTATTTT; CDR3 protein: CASSLIPHTDTQYF
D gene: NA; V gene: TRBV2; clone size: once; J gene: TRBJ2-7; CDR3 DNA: TGTGCCAGCTTCTACGCCCCCTACGAGCAGTACTTC; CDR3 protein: CASFYAPYEQYF
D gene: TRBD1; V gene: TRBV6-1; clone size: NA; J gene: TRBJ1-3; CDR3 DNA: TGTGCCAGCAGTCCCCGGACAGGGTCTGGAAACACCATATATTTT; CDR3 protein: CASSPRTGSGNTIYF
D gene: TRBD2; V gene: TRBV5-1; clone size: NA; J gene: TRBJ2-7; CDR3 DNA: TGCGCCAGCAGCTTGCAATCGGGGGGGAGCTCCTACGAGCAGTACTTC; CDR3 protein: CASSLQSGGSSYEQYF
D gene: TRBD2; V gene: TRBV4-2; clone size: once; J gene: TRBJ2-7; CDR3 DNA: TGTGCCAGCAGCCAAGATACGACTAGCGGTCCCTACGAGCAGTACTTC; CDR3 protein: CASSQDTTSGPYEQYF
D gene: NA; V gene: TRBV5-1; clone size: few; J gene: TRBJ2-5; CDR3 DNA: TGCGCCAGCAGCTTGGACAGAGGGTTTGAGGAAGAGACCCAGTACTTC; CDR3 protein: CASSLDRGFEEETQYF
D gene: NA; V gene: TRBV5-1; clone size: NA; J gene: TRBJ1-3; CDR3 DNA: TGCGCCAGCAGCTTGGATGGCAGTACTGGAAACACCATATATTTT; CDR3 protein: CASSLDGSTGNTIYF
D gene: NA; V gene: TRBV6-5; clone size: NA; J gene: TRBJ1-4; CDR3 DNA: TGTGCCAGCAGTTACTCCGCAGGGGCCGAAAAACTGTTTTTT; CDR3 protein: CASSYSAGAEKLFF
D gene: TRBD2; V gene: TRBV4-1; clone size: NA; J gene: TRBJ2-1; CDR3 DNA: TGCGCCAGCAGCCAAGGGGCTAGCGGATACTACAATGAGCAGTTCTTC; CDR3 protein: CASSQGASGYYNEQFF
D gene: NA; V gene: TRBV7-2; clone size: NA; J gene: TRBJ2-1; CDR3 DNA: TGTGCCAGCAGCTTTATGTACTCCTACAATGAGCAGTTCTTC; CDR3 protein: CASSFMYSYNEQFF
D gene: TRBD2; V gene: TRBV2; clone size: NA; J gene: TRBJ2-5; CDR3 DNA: TGTGCCAGCAGTGAAAGGACTAGCGGGGGGGCCCGAGAGACCCAGTACTTC; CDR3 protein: CASSERTSGGARETQYF
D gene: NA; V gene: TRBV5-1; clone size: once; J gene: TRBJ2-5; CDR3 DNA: TGCGCCAGCAGCCGCGGGACTGAAGAGACCCAGTACTTC; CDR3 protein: CASSRGTEETQYF
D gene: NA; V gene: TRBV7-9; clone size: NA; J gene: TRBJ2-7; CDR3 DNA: TGTGCCAGCAGCTTTACCGAGGCAGGGCACTACGAGCAGTACTTC; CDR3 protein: CASSFTEAGHYEQYF
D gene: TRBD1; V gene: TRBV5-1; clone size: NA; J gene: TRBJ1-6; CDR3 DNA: TGCGCCAGCAGCGCGAACAGGGGGCAGGATTCACCCCTCCACTTT; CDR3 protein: CASSANRGQDSPLHF
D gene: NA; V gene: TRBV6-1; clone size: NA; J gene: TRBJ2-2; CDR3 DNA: TGTGCCAGCAGTGAAGGAGGCTACGGGGAGCTGTTTTTT; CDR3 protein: CASSEGGYGELFF
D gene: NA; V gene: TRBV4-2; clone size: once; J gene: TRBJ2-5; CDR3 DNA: TGTGCCAGCAGCCAAGAAGGTAGCGGACAAGAGACCCAGTACTTC; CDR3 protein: CASSQEGSGQETQYF
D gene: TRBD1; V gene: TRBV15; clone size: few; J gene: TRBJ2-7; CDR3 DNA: TGTGCCACCAGCACGAGACAGGGGGTGGTCTACGAGCAGTACTTC; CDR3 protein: CATSTRQGVVYEQYF
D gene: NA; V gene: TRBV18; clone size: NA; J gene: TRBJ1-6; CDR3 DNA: TGTGCCAGCTCACCCACAGCTTCTAATTCACCCCTCCACTTT; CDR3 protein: CASSPTASNSPLHF
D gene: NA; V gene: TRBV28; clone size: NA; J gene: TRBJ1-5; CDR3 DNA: TGTGCCAGCAGTTTTGGGGCGGGCGGGGTCAATCAGCCCCAGCATTTT; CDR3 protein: CASSFGAGGVNQPQHF
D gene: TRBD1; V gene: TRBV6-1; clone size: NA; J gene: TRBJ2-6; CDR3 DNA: TGTGCCAGCAGTGAGAACAGGGGTACTGGTGTCCTGACTTTC; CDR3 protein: CASSENRGTGVLTF
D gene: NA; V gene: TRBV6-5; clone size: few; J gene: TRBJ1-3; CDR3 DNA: TGTGCCAGCAGTTTTTACAGGACTGGAAACACCATATATTTT; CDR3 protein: CASSFYRTGNTIYF
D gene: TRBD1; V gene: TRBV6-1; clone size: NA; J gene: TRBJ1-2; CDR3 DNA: TGTGCCAGCAGTGAAGCGGGGACAGAGCTCTATGGCTACACCTTC; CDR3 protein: CASSEAGTELYGYTF
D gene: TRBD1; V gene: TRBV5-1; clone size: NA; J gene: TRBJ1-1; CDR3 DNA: TGCGCCAGCAGCTATCCTTTCGGACAGGCGAACACTGAAGCTTTCTTT; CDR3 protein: CASSYPFGQANTEAFF
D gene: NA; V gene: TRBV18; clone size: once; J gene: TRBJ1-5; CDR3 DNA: TGTGCCAGCTCACCAGCAGGTTTGGTTGCCGGCAATCAGCCCCAGCATTTT; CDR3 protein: CASSPAGLVAGNQPQHF
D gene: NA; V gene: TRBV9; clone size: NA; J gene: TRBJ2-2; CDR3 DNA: TGTGCCAGCAGTGGACCCTCGGCGGGTGAGATGGCCGGGGAGCTGTTTTTT; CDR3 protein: CASSGPSAGEMAGELFF
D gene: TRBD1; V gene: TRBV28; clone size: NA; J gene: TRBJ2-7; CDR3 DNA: TGTGCCAGCAGGGGGACAGGGGAAGGCTACGAGCAGTACTTC; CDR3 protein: CASRGTGEGYEQYF